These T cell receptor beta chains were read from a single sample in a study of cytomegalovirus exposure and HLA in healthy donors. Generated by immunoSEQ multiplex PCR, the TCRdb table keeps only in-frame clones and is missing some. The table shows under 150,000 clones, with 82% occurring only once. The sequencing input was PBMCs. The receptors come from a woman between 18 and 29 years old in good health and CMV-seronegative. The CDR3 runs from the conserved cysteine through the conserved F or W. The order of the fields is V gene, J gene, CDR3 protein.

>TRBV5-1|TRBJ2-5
CASSLGTEGETQYF
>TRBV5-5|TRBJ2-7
CASSQGQGGDEQYF
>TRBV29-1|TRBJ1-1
CSVGWAGTEAFF
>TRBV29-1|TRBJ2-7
CSTGTGKGEQYF
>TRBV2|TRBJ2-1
CASSVQGNNEQFF
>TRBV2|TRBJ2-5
CASSPGTGETQYF
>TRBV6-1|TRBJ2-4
CASRDRSGGKNIQYF
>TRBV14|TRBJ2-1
CASSQEVRRSEQFF
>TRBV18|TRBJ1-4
CASSPSGNEKLFF
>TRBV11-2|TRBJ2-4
CASSLRSLNIQYF
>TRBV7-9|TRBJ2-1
CASSWGLAGGEEQFF
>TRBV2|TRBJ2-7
CASSAHSLAGAGEQYF
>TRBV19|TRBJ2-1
CASSIAGQGYNEQFF
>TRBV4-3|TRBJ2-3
CASSQDRGRRNADTQYF
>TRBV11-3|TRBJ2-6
CASSPRQGSAGANVLTF
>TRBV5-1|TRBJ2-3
CASSLQREADTQYF
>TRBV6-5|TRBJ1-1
CASSYSNGQGAFF
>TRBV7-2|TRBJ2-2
CASSLGLNTGELFF
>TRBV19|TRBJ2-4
CASSPDLGQGKNIQYF
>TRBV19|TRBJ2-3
CASSMGLGRGTDTQYF
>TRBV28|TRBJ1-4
CASSSTGTVNEKLFF
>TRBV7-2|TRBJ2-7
CASSLATFSEQYF
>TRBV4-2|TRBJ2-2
CASSQDPAGGDTGELFF
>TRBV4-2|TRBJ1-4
CASSQPFGSSGGEKLFF
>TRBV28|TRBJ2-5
CASSLGGRETQYF
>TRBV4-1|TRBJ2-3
CASSPRTGRDTQYF
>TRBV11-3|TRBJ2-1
CASTLGGWDNEQFF
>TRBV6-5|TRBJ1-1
CASSPPLMNTEAFF
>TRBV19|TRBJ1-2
CAAQGGYGYTF
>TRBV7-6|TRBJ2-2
CASVSFPSTGELFF
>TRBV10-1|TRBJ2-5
CASSDPGDRETQYF